This T cell receptor beta chain stems from a study of control samples from healthy donors and cancer patients. Trimming cost V 4 bases and J 10 bases; bases outside gene matches: 7. This CDR3 comprises 15 residues. Germline V gene lookup returns CDR1 SGHRS and CDR2 YFSETQ. Sequencing used immunoSEQ multiplex PCR; TCRdb keeps in-frame clones, though not all of them. Of tens of thousands of clones in the sample, over 75% are singletons; the top ten hold approximately 11%. The chain recombines TRBV5-1 with TRBJ2-1; 14 positions match TRBD2. The TCR sequence derives from a woman between 55 and 75 years old with lung cancer. Input material: PBMCs. In nucleotides, the CDR3 is TGCGCCAGCAGCCGTGGGACTAGCGGGAGTTGGGAGCAGTTCTTC. This gives the protein CASSRGTSGSWEQFF.